The clone carrying this T cell receptor beta chain was recorded at least ten times. This sample stems from a study of blood T cells in healthy people across ages. Through a sample-barcoded 5' primer and a J-beta primer mix, a second PCR was run for roughly 7 to 12 cycles. Using its own MiXCR run on the 5' RACE reads, TCRdb lists one record per CDR3 protein. Here the sample spans roughly 800,000 distinct CDR3 sequences, 20% to 25% being singletons. Looked up from germline, CDR1 is MNHEY and CDR2 is SMNVEV (reference sequence). V lost 4 bases to trimming and J lost 0 bases; unmatched junction nucleotides: 3. The CDR3 spans 15 residues. The sample was also reused in another study, on T cells of mothers and their children.

The chain joins TRBV27 to TRBJ2-1, with 7 bases fitting TRBD1. Material for sequencing was blood. This TCR derives from a boy aged 5-17 years in good health. Here the CDR3 DNA reads TGTGCCAGCAGTTCGACAGGGAGCTCCTACAATGAGCAGTTCTTC. It is translated as CASSSTGSSYNEQFF.